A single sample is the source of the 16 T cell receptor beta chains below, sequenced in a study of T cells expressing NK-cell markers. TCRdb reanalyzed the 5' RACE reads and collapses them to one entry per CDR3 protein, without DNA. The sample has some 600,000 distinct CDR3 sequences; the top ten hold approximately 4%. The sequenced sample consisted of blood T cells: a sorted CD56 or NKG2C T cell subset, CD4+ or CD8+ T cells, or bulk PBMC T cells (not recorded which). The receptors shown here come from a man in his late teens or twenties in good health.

CDR3: CASSQDRRPDTQYF. V gene TRBV4-3 combines with J gene TRBJ2-3; the TRBD2 assignment by TCRdb is unverifiable without DNA. Looked up from germline, CDR1 is LGHNA and CDR2 is YSLEER. The CDR3 is made up of 14 amino acids.

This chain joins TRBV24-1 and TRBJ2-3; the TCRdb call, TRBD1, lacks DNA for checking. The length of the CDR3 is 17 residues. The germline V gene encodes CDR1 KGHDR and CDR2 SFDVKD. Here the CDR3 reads CATSDLNTGVSTDTQYF.

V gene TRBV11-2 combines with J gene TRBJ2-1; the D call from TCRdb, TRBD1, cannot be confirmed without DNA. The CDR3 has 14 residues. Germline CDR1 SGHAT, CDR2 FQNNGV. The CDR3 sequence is CASSRTGYDNEQFF.

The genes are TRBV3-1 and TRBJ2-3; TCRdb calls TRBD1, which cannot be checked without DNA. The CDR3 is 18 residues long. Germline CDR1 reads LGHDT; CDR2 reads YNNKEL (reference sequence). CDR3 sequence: CASSQDSPGTGESDTQYF.

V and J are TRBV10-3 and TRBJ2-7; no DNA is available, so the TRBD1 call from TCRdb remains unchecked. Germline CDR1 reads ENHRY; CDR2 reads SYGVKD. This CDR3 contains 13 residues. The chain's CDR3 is CAVGTPLTYEQYF.

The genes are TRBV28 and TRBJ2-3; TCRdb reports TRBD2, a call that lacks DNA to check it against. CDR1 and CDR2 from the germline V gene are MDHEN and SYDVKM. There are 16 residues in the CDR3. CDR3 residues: CASSPLDGPLKDTQYF.

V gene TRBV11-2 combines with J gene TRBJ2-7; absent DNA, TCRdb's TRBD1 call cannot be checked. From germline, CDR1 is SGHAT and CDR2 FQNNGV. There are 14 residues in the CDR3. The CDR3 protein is CASSLGPGGYEQYF.

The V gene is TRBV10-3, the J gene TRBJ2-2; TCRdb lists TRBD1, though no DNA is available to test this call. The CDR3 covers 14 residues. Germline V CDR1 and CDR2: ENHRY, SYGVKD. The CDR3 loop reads CAIRGQHYTGELFF.

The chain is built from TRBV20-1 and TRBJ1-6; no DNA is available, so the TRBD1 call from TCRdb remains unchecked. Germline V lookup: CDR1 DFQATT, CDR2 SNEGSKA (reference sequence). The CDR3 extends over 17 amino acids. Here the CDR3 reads CSARDFSRTGENSPLHF.

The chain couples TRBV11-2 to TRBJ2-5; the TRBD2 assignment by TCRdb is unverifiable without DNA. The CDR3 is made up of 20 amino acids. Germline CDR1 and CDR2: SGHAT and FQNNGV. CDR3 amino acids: CASSLGLGGLAVQWEETQYF.

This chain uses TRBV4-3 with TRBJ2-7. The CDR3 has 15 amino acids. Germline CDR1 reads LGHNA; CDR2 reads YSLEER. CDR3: CASSQEASSSYEQYF.

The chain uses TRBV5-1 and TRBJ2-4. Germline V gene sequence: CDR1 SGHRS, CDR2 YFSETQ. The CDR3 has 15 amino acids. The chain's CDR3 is CASSLFGRDGNIQYF.

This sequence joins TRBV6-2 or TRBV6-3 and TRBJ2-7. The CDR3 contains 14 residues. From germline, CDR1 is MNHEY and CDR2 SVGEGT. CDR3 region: CASRNRGGLYEQYF.

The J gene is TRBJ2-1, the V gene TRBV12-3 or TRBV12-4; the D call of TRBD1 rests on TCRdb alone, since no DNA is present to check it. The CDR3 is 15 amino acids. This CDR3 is CASSDPGQTYNEQFF.

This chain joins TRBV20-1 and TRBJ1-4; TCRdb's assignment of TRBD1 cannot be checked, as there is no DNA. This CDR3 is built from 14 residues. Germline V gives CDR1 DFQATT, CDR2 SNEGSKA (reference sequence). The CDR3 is CSASRTGENEKLFF.

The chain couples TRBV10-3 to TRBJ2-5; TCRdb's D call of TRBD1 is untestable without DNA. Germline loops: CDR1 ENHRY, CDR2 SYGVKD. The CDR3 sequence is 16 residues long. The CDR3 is CAISELARGKGETQYF.